The rows below give T cell receptor beta chains drawn from one sample of a study of vaccination effects on CD4 cells after COVID-19. The protocol was immunoSEQ multiplex PCR, while the TCRdb copy is restricted to in-frame clones and leaves out a portion. The data hold about 73,000 clones, with 60% to 75% observed a single time. Which antigens these TCRs recognize remains unknown. The sequences come from CD4+ T cells from PBMCs cultured with HCoV-NL63 spike peptides, collected before COVID-19 vaccination. The receptor source for this set is a human donor who received a COVID-19 vaccine. Each CDR3 is given with its conserved first and last residue. A D gene is named only where the DNA matches it firmly. Where a row states a size, it is once, few, many or the class of an expanded clone; other rows omit it.

D	V	J	size	CDR3	DNA
NA	TRBV12-1	TRBJ2-1	few	CASSSLSGGDNEQFF	TGTGCCAGCAGCTCCCTTAGCGGGGGGGACAATGAGCAGTTCTTC
TRBD1	TRBV3-1/TRBV3-2	TRBJ1-4	few	CASGRDRGIEKLFF	TGTGCCAGCGGCCGGGACAGGGGGATCGAAAAACTGTTTTTT
TRBD2	TRBV6-2/TRBV6-3	TRBJ2-3	NA	CASSYKASGGPRDTQYF	TGTGCCAGCAGTTACAAAGCTAGCGGGGGCCCACGAGATACGCAGTATTTT
NA	TRBV6-5	TRBJ1-3	NA	CASSQRHRGNTIYF	TGTGCCAGCAGCCAAAGACACCGGGGAAACACCATATATTTT
TRBD1	TRBV6-5	TRBJ1-5	NA	CASSYLGTGEQPQHF	TGTGCCAGCAGTTACCTGGGGACAGGGGAACAGCCCCAGCATTTT
NA	TRBV24-1	TRBJ1-6	NA	CATNWTNQSPLHF	TGTGCCACCAACTGGACCAACCAGTCACCCCTCCACTTT
NA	TRBV7-9	TRBJ1-2	NA	CASSLAGDVYGYTF	TGTGCCAGCAGCTTAGCGGGGGATGTCTATGGCTACACCTTC
NA	TRBV6-4	TRBJ2-2	NA	CASSATPLTTGELFF	TGTGCCAGCAGCGCAACACCGTTGACCACCGGGGAGCTGTTTTTT
NA	TRBV3-1/TRBV3-2	TRBJ1-2	NA	CASSPWDRTNYGYTF	TGTGCCAGCAGCCCCTGGGACCGAACTAACTATGGCTACACCTTC
NA	TRBV6-1	TRBJ1-6	few	CASSEDRFGGFSYNSPLHF	TGTGCCAGCAGTGAAGACCGCTTTGGGGGGTTCTCCTATAATTCACCCCTCCACTTT
NA	TRBV21-1	TRBJ1-5	NA	CASGQAGRTQPQHF	TGTGCCAGCGGCCAGGCAGGGCGAACTCAGCCCCAGCATTTT
NA	TRBV4-3	TRBJ1-3	NA	CASSQSTGVFSGNTIYF	TGCGCCAGCAGCCAATCGACCGGGGTTTTCTCTGGAAACACCATATATTTT
NA	TRBV4-1	TRBJ2-2	NA	CASSQGQIANTGELFF	TGCGCCAGCAGCCAAGGACAGATAGCGAACACCGGGGAGCTGTTTTTT
NA	TRBV21-1	TRBJ2-5	NA	CASSKGPGGGETQYF	TGTGCCAGCAGCAAAGGCCCGGGGGGGGGAGAGACCCAGTACTTC
NA	TRBV30	TRBJ1-1	NA	CAWSATFNSEAFF	TGTGCCTGGAGCGCGACGTTCAACTCTGAAGCTTTCTTT
NA	TRBV7-2	TRBJ2-2	once	CASSDARGGTGELFF	TGTGCCAGCAGCGACGCACGGGGAGGCACCGGGGAGCTGTTTTTT
NA	TRBV2	TRBJ2-2	NA	CASSEISTNTGELFF	TGTGCCAGCAGTGAAATAAGCACGAACACCGGGGAGCTGTTTTTT
NA	TRBV10-3	TRBJ1-5	medium-sized	CAISPGGVNQPQHF	TGTGCCATCAGCCCCGGGGGAGTGAATCAGCCCCAGCATTTT
NA	TRBV4-3	TRBJ2-1	NA	CASSQDAGVNEQFF	TGCGCCAGCAGCCAAGATGCAGGGGTAAATGAGCAGTTCTTC
NA	TRBV23-1	TRBJ2-5	NA	CASSHGRLQETQYF	TGCGCCAGCAGTCATGGGAGATTGCAAGAGACCCAGTACTTC
NA	TRBV9	TRBJ1-1	NA	CASSAQLGTEAFF	TGTGCCAGCAGCGCCCAACTCGGCACTGAAGCTTTCTTT
NA	TRBV18	TRBJ1-2	once	CASSTSTANYGYTF	TGTGCCAGCTCAACGAGTACGGCTAACTATGGCTACACCTTC
NA	TRBV7-3	TRBJ2-1	NA	CASSLTGGGPGNEQFF	TGTGCCAGCAGCTTAACGGGCGGGGGCCCCGGCAATGAGCAGTTCTTC
TRBD2	TRBV5-1	TRBJ2-5	NA	CASSFLAGGRAETQYF	TGCGCCAGCAGCTTCTTAGCGGGGGGTAGGGCGGAGACCCAGTACTTC
NA	TRBV10-2	TRBJ2-2	NA	CASGWTLNTGELFF	TGCGCCAGCGGGTGGACATTGAACACCGGGGAGCTGTTTTTT
NA	TRBV6-5	TRBJ1-2	NA	CASMRQTPNYGYTF	TGTGCCAGCATGAGACAGACTCCTAACTATGGCTACACCTTC
NA	TRBV24-1	TRBJ2-3	NA	CATSGRNTLTDTQYF	TGTGCCACCAGTGGTCGGAACACGCTCACAGATACGCAGTATTTT
NA	TRBV19	TRBJ2-3	NA	CASRRGDTQYF	TGTGCCAGCCGTAGGGGGGATACGCAGTATTTT
NA	TRBV27	TRBJ2-3	NA	CASRLKYTQYF	TGTGCCAGCAGGTTGAAGTATACGCAGTATTTT
NA	TRBV12-3/TRBV12-4	TRBJ1-4	once	CASSLGETGKLFF	TGTGCCAGCAGTTTGGGGGAGACTGGTAAACTGTTTTTT
TRBD1	TRBV7-3	TRBJ2-1	once	CASSYTGTGGGEQFF	TGTGCCAGCAGTTATACCGGGACAGGGGGCGGTGAGCAGTTCTTC
NA	TRBV5-4	TRBJ2-2	NA	CASSDTYTGNLNTGELFF	TGTGCCAGCAGCGATACTTATACAGGGAATCTAAACACCGGGGAGCTGTTTTTT
TRBD1	TRBV6-5	TRBJ1-2	NA	CASRPPGQLGGYTF	TGTGCCAGCAGGCCTCCGGGACAGCTTGGAGGCTACACCTTC
TRBD2	TRBV6-4	TRBJ2-1	NA	CASSARGGGGSYNEQFF	TGTGCCAGCAGTGCCCGAGGTGGGGGGGGCTCCTACAATGAGCAGTTCTTC
NA	TRBV6-5	TRBJ1-1	NA	CASSYSGRDTEAFF	TGTGCCAGCAGTTACTCGGGACGGGACACTGAAGCTTTCTTT